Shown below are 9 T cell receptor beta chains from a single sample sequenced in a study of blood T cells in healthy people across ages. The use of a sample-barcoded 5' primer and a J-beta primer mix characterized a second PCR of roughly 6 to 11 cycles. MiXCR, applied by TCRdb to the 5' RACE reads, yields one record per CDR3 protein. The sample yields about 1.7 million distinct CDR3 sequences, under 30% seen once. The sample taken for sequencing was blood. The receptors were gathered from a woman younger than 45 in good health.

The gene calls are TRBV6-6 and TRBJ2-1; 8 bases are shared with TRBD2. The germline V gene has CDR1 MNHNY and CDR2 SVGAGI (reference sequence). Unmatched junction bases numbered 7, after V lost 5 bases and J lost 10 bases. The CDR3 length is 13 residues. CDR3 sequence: CASSPREASEQFF. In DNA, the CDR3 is TGTGCCAGCAGTCCGCGGGAGGCCTCGGAGCAGTTCTTC.

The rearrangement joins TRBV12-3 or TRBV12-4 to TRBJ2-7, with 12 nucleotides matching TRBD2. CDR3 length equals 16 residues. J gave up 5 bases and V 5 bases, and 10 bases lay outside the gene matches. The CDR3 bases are TGTGCCAGCAGTGACAGCGGACTAGCGGGGCGCGACGAGCAGTACTTC. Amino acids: CASSDSGLAGRDEQYF.

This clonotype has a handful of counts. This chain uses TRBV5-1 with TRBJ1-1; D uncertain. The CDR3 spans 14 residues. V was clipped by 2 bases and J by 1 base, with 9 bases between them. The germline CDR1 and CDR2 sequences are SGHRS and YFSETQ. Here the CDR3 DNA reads TGCGCCAGCAGCTTTAACGGACCGAACACTGAAGCTTTCTTT. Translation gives CASSFNGPNTEAFF.

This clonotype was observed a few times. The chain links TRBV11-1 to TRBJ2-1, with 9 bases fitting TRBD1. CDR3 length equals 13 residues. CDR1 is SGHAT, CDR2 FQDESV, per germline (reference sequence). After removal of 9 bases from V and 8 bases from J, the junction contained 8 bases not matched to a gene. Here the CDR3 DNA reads TGTGCCAGTGGAGGACAGGGGATTGATGAGCAGTTCTTC. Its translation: CASGGQGIDEQFF.

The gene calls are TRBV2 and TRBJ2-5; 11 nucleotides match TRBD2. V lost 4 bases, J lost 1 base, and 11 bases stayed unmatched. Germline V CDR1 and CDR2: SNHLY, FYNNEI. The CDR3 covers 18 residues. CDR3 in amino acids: CASSVLRRGTSGQETQYF. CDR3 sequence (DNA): TGTGCCAGCAGTGTCCTTAGGAGGGGGACTAGCGGCCAAGAGACCCAGTACTTC.

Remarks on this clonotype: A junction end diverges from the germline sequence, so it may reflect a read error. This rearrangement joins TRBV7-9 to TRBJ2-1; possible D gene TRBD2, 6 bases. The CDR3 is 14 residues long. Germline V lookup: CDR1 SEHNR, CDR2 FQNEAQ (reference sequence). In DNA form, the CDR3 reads TGTGCCAGCGGCTTAGCAGGAGGGTCGAATGAGCAGTTCTTC. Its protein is CASGLAGGSNEQFF.

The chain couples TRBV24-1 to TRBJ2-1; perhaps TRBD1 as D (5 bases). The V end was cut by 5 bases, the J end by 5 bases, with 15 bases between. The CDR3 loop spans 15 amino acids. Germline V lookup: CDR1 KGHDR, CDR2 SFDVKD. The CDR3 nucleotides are TGTGCCACCAGTGTTATCTCTGGGGCACACAATGAGCAGTTCTTC. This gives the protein CATSVISGAHNEQFF.

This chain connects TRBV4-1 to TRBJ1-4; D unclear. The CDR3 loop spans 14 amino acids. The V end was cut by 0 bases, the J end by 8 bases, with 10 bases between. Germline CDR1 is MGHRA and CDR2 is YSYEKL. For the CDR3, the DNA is TGCGCCAGCAGCCAAGACAGGATCTCAGAAAAACTGTTTTTT. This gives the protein CASSQDRISEKLFF.

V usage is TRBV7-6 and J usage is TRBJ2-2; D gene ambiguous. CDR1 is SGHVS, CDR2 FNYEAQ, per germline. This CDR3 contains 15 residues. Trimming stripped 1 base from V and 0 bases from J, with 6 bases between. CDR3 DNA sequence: TGTGCCAGCAGCTTAGACAACTCGAACACCGGGGAGCTGTTTTTT. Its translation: CASSLDNSNTGELFF.